This T cell receptor (beta chain) was sequenced for a study of cytomegalovirus exposure and HLA in healthy donors. About the research overall: A subsequent analysis reported that the roughly 120 validation repertoires were produced on the same platform that had also been used for the 666 first-cohort repertoires.

The data were produced by immunoSEQ multiplex PCR, yet TCRdb's version contains in-frame clones alone and is incomplete. Seen here are some 170,000 clones, approximately 86% observed once, and the top ten hold around 2.5%. The donors were part of the validation cohort of roughly 110 subjects. That cohort was separate from the first cohort, which comprised 550 to 750 subjects. Trimming pared 6 bases from V and 2 bases from J, leaving 10 bases between. CDR3 length: 13 residues. Comment on this clone: Its antigen remains unidentified.

Study-wide findings and caveats: For cytomegalovirus status, the classifier reportedly gave diagnoses with high specificity and sensitivity. Among TCR beta chains, those listed as cytomegalovirus-associated numbered approximately 150.

The sequenced sample consisted of PBMCs. This receptor was taken from a man aged 30 to 39 in good health and CMV-seropositive. V and J are TRBV23-1 and TRBJ2-5; a weak D match, TRBD2 (6 bases). Being an ORF, TRBV23-1 has a function that is uncertain. CDR3 DNA: TGCGCCAGCAGCCTGGAGGGTCAAGAGACCCAGTACTTC. It yields the protein CASSLEGQETQYF.